This entry features one T cell receptor (beta chain) sequence. Its antigen remains unknown. The data originate from a study of a mutant IDH1 vaccine in newly diagnosed glioma. Study in general: Patients were started on vaccination 4-6 weeks after radiotherapy alone, or with temozolomide cycles. Of treated patients, around 60% were men and approximately 40% women, averaging roughly 37 years.

Per the germline V gene, CDR1 is SGHRS and CDR2 is YFSETQ. V lost 0 bases to trimming and J lost 4 bases, with 11 bases between them. The CDR3 contains 15 residues. This table comes from immunoSEQ multiplex PCR, and its TCRdb copy is limited to in-frame clones, with some not included. The data contain 37,000 or so clones, about 86% of them singletons. The time point is: week 5, during vaccination. Doses comprised 300 ug of mutant IDH1 20-mer peptide each, plus topical imiquimod. Newly diagnosed WHO grade 3 or 4 IDH1-mutant, ATRX-lost astrocytomas were identified in the donors. The rearrangement links TRBV5-1 to TRBJ2-1; tentative D call: TRBD1 (5 bases). This receptor was identified in a man aged 30-40 years with glioma. Sequencing used PBMCs, obtained from a glioma patient whose treatment included an IDH1 peptide vaccine. The CDR3 region is CASSLAGYAYNEQFF. DNA of the CDR3: TGCGCCAGCAGCTTGGCAGGGTACGCTTACAATGAGCAGTTCTTC.